The source of this T cell receptor beta chain is a study of shared clonotypes between healthy human individuals. The overall study: Aged between 18 and 49, the donors were a couple of women and a few men.

Repertoires were generated with immunoSEQ multiplex PCR, while TCRdb's copy carries only in-frame clones and drops some. Among over a million clones listed, approximately 78% were seen once. This CDR3 is built from 14 residues. Between the trimmed V and J ends, which lost 4 bases and 0 bases, there was a span of 7 bases. Looked up from germline, CDR1 is SNHLY and CDR2 is FYNNEI. The TCR sequence derives from a man younger than 30 in good health. Some clones in this sample may be carry-over from other donors' samples. The sequencing sample was made of memory CD4+ T cells from PBMCs. The subset is: CD45RA-negative fraction. This chain uses TRBV2 with TRBJ1-5; D is uncertain. CDR3 loop: CASSAGPSNQPQHF. In DNA form, the CDR3 reads TGTGCCAGCAGTGCCGGACCTAGCAATCAGCCCCAGCATTTT.